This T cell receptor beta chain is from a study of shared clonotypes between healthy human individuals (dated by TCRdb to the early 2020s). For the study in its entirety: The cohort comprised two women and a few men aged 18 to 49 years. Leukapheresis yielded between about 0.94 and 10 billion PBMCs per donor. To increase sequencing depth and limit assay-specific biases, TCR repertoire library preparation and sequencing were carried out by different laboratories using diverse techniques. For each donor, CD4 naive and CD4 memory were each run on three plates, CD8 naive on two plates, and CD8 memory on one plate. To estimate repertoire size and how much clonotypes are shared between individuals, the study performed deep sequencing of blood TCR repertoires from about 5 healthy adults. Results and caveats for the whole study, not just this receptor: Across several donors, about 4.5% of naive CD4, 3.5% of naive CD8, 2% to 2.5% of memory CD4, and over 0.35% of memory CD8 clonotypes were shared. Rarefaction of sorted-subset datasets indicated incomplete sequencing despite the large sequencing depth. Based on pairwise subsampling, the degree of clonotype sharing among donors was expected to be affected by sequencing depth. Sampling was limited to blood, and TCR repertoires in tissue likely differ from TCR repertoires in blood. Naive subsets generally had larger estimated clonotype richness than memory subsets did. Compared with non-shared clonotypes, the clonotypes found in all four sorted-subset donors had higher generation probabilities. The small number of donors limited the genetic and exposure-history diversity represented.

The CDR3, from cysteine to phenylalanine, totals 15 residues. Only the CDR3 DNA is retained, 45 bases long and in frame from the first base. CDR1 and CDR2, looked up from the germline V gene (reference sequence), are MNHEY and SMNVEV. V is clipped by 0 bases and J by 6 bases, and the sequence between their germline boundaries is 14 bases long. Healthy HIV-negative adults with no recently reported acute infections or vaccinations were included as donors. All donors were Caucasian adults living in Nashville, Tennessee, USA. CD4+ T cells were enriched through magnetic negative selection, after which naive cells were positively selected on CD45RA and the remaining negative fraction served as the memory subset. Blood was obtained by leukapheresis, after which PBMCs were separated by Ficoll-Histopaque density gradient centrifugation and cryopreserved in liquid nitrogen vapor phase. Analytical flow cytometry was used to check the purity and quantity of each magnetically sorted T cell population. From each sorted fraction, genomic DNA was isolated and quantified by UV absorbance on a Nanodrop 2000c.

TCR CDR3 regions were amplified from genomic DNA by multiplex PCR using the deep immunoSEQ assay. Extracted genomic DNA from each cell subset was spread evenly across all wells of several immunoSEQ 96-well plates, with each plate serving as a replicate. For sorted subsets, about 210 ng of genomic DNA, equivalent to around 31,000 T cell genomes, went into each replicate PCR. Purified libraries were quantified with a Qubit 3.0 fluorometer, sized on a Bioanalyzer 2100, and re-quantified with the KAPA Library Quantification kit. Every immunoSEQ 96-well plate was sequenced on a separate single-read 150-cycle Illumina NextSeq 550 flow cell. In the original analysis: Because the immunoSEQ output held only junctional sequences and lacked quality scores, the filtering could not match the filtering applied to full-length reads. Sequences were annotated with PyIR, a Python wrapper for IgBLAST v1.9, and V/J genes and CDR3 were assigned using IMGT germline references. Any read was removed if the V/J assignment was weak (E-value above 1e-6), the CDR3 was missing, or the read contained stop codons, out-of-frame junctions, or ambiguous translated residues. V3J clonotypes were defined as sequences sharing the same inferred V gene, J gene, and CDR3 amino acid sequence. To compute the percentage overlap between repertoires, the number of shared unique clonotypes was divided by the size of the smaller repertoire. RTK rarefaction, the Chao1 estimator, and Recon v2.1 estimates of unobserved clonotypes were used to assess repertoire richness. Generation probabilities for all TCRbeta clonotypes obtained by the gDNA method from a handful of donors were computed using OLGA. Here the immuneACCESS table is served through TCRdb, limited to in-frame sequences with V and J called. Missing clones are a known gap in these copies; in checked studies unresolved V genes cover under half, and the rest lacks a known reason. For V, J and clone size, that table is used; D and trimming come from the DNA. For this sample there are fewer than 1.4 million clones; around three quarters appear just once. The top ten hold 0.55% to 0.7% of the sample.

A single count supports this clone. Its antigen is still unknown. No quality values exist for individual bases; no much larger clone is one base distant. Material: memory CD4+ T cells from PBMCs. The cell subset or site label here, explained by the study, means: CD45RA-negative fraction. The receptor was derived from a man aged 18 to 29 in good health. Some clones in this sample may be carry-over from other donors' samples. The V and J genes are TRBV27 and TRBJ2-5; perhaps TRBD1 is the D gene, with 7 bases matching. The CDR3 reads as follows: CASSLSPGGIKTQYF. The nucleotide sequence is TGTGCCAGCAGTTTATCGCCAGGGGGGATAAAGACCCAGTACTTC.